These 30 T cell receptor beta chains originate from one sample sequenced in a study of blood T cell repertoires in COVID-19. Clones were sequenced by immunoSEQ multiplex PCR, and TCRdb holds only the in-frame ones, with some missing. The table lists under 150,000 clones, less than 85% of them singletons. The sequenced sample was peripheral blood. Source of these receptors: a human donor in a cohort sampled during active COVID-19.

This clone appeared once. V usage is TRBV5-4 and J usage is TRBJ2-3, with a tentative D call TRBD1 (5 bases). Germline assignment: CDR1 SGHNT and CDR2 YYREEE (reference sequence). This CDR3 has 16 residues. V lost 1 base to trimming and J lost 1 base, with 13 bases between them. The CDR3: CASSLRQGTGTDTQYF. In DNA form, the CDR3 reads TGTGCCAGCAGCTTGCGGCAGGGTACCGGCACAGATACGCAGTATTTT.

The chain couples TRBV11-2 to TRBJ2-2, with TRBD2 matching 13 bases. CDR1 and CDR2 from the germline V gene are SGHAT and FQNNGV. J was trimmed by 4 bases and V by 6 bases; bases with no gene match: 2. The CDR3 consists of 15 residues. The CDR3 is CASRGTSGATGELFF. In DNA, the CDR3 is TGTGCCAGCAGGGGGACTAGCGGGGCCACCGGGGAGCTGTTTTTT.

The chain carries TRBV3-1 (or the pseudogene TRBV3-2) and TRBJ2-3, with D possibly TRBD2 on 6 matching bases. V lost 3 bases, J lost 0 bases, and 16 bases lay in between. The germline V gene encodes CDR1 LGHDT and CDR2 YNNKEL (reference sequence). The length of the CDR3 is 17 residues. CDR3 residues: CASSHPEGGVSTDTQYF. Written as DNA, the CDR3 is TGTGCCAGCAGCCACCCCGAGGGCGGGGTTAGCACAGATACGCAGTATTTT.

V gene TRBV6-1 combines with J gene TRBJ1-5; D is unclear. The CDR3 covers 16 residues. Germline CDR1 and CDR2: MNHNS and SASEGT. V was pared by 2 bases and J by 6 bases, with 17 bases between. The CDR3 sequence: CASSELFSSPSQPQHF. The CDR3 region has the DNA TGTGCCAGCAGTGAACTGTTCTCTAGCCCATCTCAGCCCCAGCATTTT.

The chain has TRBV12-3 or TRBV12-4 and TRBJ1-2; D call uncertain. Trimming cost V 4 bases and J 4 bases, with 7 bases left between them. This CDR3 is 12 amino acids long. The CDR3 bases are TGTGCCAGCAGTTCAAACTCCTATGGCTACACCTTC. This gives the protein CASSSNSYGYTF.

The J gene is TRBJ2-7, the V gene TRBV3-1 (or the pseudogene TRBV3-2); D gene uncertain. V was pared by 1 base and J by 5 bases, with 9 bases between. CDR1 is LGHDT and CDR2 is YNNKEL in the germline V gene (reference sequence). This CDR3 is 13 amino acids long. CDR3 nucleotides: TGTGCCAGCAGCCAAGTCGCTAGAAACGAGCAGTACTTC. It translates to CASSQVARNEQYF.

J is TRBJ2-7 and V is TRBV7-8; D is ambiguous. V was trimmed by 2 bases and J by 3 bases, leaving 11 bases between them. The germline V gene encodes CDR1 SGHVS and CDR2 FQNEAQ. CDR3 size: 14 residues. CDR3 nucleotide sequence: TGTGCCAGCAGCTTACAGGCAGACCACTACGAGCAGTACTTC. Translation: CASSLQADHYEQYF.

This CDR3 is CASSYSAGGLYEQYF. The DNA for the CDR3 is TGTGCCAGCAGTTACTCAGCCGGCGGTTTATACGAGCAGTACTTC. This sequence joins TRBV6-5 and TRBJ2-7; no clear D gene. The germline V gene has CDR1 MNHEY and CDR2 SVGAGI. The CDR3 is 15 residues long. V was shortened by 0 bases and J by 4 bases, with 13 bases between the two germline ends.

The V gene is TRBV4-3, the J gene TRBJ1-3, with a weak D call TRBD1 (6 bases). Trimming pared 0 bases from V and 5 bases from J, leaving 14 bases between. CDR1 LGHNA and CDR2 YSLEER come from the germline V gene. There are 16 residues in the CDR3. This CDR3 reads CASSQDALQGRNTIYF. CDR3 bases: TGCGCCAGCAGCCAAGACGCCCTACAGGGAAGAAACACCATATATTTT.

V is TRBV19 and J is TRBJ2-5; TRBD1 might be the D (5 bases). The CDR3 contains 16 residues. Trimming cost V 3 bases and J 3 bases, with 17 bases left between them. Germline V gene lookup returns CDR1 LNHDA and CDR2 SQIVND (reference sequence). The CDR3 reads CASSMAVGRGEETQYF. The CDR3 DNA reads as TGTGCCAGTAGTATGGCGGTGGGGCGTGGTGAAGAGACCCAGTACTTC.

The chain recombines TRBV18 with TRBJ1-2; tentative D call: TRBD1 (5 bases). The CDR3 length is 17 residues. Per germline, CDR1 KGHSH and CDR2 LQKENI. The V and J ends lost 3 bases and 0 bases respectively, with 17 bases between them. CDR3 protein: CASSPTRAPNSNYGYTF. In DNA form, the CDR3 reads TGTGCCAGCTCACCGACCAGGGCACCAAATTCTAACTATGGCTACACCTTC.

V gene TRBV6-6 combines with J gene TRBJ2-3, with D possibly being TRBD2 (6 bases). The CDR3 extends over 17 amino acids. Germline CDR1 reads MNHNY; CDR2 reads SVGAGI (reference sequence). Trimming cost V 7 bases and J 2 bases, with 22 bases left between them. CDR3 sequence reads: CASTRSLGGAFTDTQYF. The CDR3 DNA reads as TGTGCCAGCACTCGATCCTTAGGCGGGGCTTTCACAGATACGCAGTATTTT.

This chain links TRBV6-5 with TRBJ1-2, with a possible D match to TRBD1 (5 bases). Germline V lookup: CDR1 MNHEY, CDR2 SVGAGI. There are 14 residues in the CDR3. V lost 3 bases to trimming and J lost 4 bases, with 12 bases between them. CDR3 DNA: TGTGCCAGCAGTTATCGTCCGGGGGTCTATGGCTACACCTTC. Its protein product is CASSYRPGVYGYTF.

V gene TRBV19 combines with J gene TRBJ2-4, with TRBD1 matching 9 bases. The CDR3 contains 14 residues. Germline CDR1 is LNHDA and CDR2 is SQIVND (reference sequence). J gave up 5 bases and V 4 bases, and 3 bases lay outside the gene matches. The CDR3 DNA is TGTGCCAGTAGTACTAGACAGGGGGAAAACATTCAGTACTTC. Protein product: CASSTRQGENIQYF.

In this sample, this clone turned up once. J is TRBJ2-1 and V is TRBV5-1; a possible D gene is TRBD1 (6 bases). V dropped 0 bases and J dropped 6 bases, with 10 bases sitting between them. Germline loops: CDR1 SGHRS, CDR2 YFSETQ. This CDR3 region has 14 residues. CDR3 sequence: CASSLGGQINEQFF. The CDR3 bases are TGCGCCAGCAGCTTGGGTGGACAGATCAATGAGCAGTTCTTC.

V and J are TRBV19 and TRBJ2-1; TRBD2 agrees at 9 bases. CDR1 is LNHDA, CDR2 SQIVND, per germline (reference sequence). The CDR3 extends over 15 amino acids. Trimming at V came to 6 bases and at J to 6 bases, leaving 9 bases not matched to a gene. The CDR3 loop is CASRPPGLAFNEQFF. The CDR3 coding sequence is TGTGCCAGTAGACCGCCGGGACTAGCCTTCAATGAGCAGTTCTTC.

This clone was counted between two and nine times. The rearrangement links TRBV5-1 to TRBJ2-2; the D gene is possibly TRBD2 (6 bases). Germline-derived CDR1 and CDR2 are SGHRS and YFSETQ. V lost 1 base and J lost 5, with 9 bases in between. The CDR3 covers 14 residues. As DNA, the CDR3 is TGCGCCAGCAGCTTGTTAGGACTAACCGGGGAGCTGTTTTTT. Translated, it gives CASSLLGLTGELFF.

The V gene is TRBV18, the J gene TRBJ1-2; 7 bases agree with TRBD1. The length of the CDR3 is 16 residues. CDR1 is KGHSH and CDR2 is LQKENI in the germline V gene. V shed 1 base, J shed 7 bases, and the junction held 12 bases outside the gene matches. The CDR3 spells CASSPLPGQLMGGYTF. CDR3 sequence (DNA): TGTGCCAGCTCACCACTGCCGGGACAGCTAATGGGTGGCTACACCTTC. Full variable domain (outside the CDR3, taken from reference TRBV18 and TRBJ1-2): NAGVMQNPRHLVRRRGQEARLRCSPMKGHSHVYWYRQLPEEGLKFMVYLQKENIIDESGMPKERFSAEFPKEGPSILRIQQVVRGDSAAYFCASSPLPGQLMGGYTFGSGTRLTVV.

This clone was detected only once. This chain joins TRBV9 and TRBJ1-2; D gene uncertain. The CDR3 length is 14 residues. V lost 4 bases and J lost 4, with 14 bases in between. CDR1 and CDR2 from the germline V gene are SGDLS and YYNGEE. CDR3 coding DNA: TGTGCCAGCAGCTCCGGTTGGGGAGCCTATGGCTACACCTTC. This gives the protein CASSSGWGAYGYTF.

This clone was counted only a few times. The same CDR3 is also encoded by other DNA sequences in this sample. The J gene is TRBJ2-7, the V gene TRBV7-2, with TRBD1 identical over 7 bases. The CDR3 is made up of 14 amino acids. With 5 bases clipped from V and 2 bases from J, the junction kept 6 bases outside the gene matches. CDR1 is SGHTA, CDR2 FQGNSA, per germline. The CDR3 DNA sequence: TGTGCCAGCAGCCTCAACAGGGGACCCTACGAGCAGTACTTC. The encoded protein is CASSLNRGPYEQYF.

In its sample, this clone was seen a few times. The rearrangement uses TRBV10-1 and TRBJ1-6, with D unclear. The V and J ends lost 5 bases and 10 bases respectively, with 12 bases between them. Germline CDR1 and CDR2: WNHNN and SYGVQD (reference sequence). This CDR3 has 13 residues. The CDR3 DNA is TGCGCCAGCAGTAGGGAGCGGTGGTCACCCCTCCACTTT. Translation: CASSRERWSPLHF.

This clone showed up just once. This chain links TRBV7-6 with TRBJ2-3; no clear D. CDR1 SGHVS and CDR2 FNYEAQ come from the germline V gene. The V end lost 4 bases, the J end lost 3 bases, and 8 bases lay between the germline ends. This CDR3 is 13 amino acids long. The CDR3 nucleotides are TGTGCCAGCAGCTGGGCTCAAACAGATACGCAGTATTTT. Translating gives CASSWAQTDTQYF.

This rearrangement joins TRBV6-5 to TRBJ2-4, with TRBD1 matching over 9 bases. V dropped 10 bases and J dropped 7; count of bases not matched to a gene: 5. The length of the CDR3 is 12 residues. Germline CDR1 is MNHEY and CDR2 is SVGAGI. CDR3 DNA: TGTGCCACCAGGACAGGGGTTAACATTCAGTACTTC. Amino acids: CATRTGVNIQYF.

The chain carries TRBV6-5 and TRBJ1-4; 7 bases agree with TRBD1. CDR1 MNHEY and CDR2 SVGAGI come from the germline V gene. The CDR3 loop spans 14 amino acids. V dropped 6 bases and J dropped 6; count of bases not matched to a gene: 7. CDR3 bases: TGTGCCAGCAGCTTAAGGGGGCGGTATGAAAAACTGTTTTTT. Its translation: CASSLRGRYEKLFF.

The table lists this clone with a count of one. The J gene is TRBJ2-3, the V gene TRBV5-1; the match to TRBD2 covers 11 bases. V shed 4 bases, J shed 2 bases, and the junction held 12 bases outside the gene matches. The germline V gene encodes CDR1 SGHRS and CDR2 YFSETQ. The CDR3 is made up of 18 amino acids. For the CDR3, the DNA is TGCGCCAGCAGCCAACCTCGACTAGCGGGGCGACACACAGATACGCAGTATTTT. Its translation is CASSQPRLAGRHTDTQYF.

The rearrangement uses TRBV5-1 and TRBJ1-5; 9 positions match TRBD1. The CDR3 covers 16 residues. The J segment lost 1 base and the V segment lost 2 bases, leaving 4 bases of the junction unmatched. From germline, CDR1 is SGHRS and CDR2 YFSETQ. The CDR3 region is CASSLTGTGSNQPQHF. CDR3 coding DNA: TGCGCCAGCAGCTTAACCGGGACAGGGAGCAATCAGCCCCAGCATTTT.

The chain couples TRBV9 to TRBJ1-2; the D gene is possibly TRBD1 (6 bases). There are 13 residues in the CDR3. Germline V gives CDR1 SGDLS, CDR2 YYNGEE. V lost 3 bases and J 2 bases, leaving 8 bases between the germline ends. The DNA of the CDR3 is TGTGCCAGCAGCGGTACAGGGAACTATGGCTACACCTTC. Protein product: CASSGTGNYGYTF.

The V and J genes are TRBV6-5 and TRBJ2-5, with TRBD1 identical over 7 bases. Per germline, CDR1 MNHEY and CDR2 SVGAGI. V trimming: 5 bases; J trimming: 1 base; junction bases outside the gene matches: 7. This CDR3 spans 15 amino acids. CDR3 in amino acids: CASSPRDSFQETQYF. The CDR3 bases are TGTGCCAGCAGTCCCCGGGACAGCTTCCAAGAGACCCAGTACTTC.

This clone showed up just once. The chain employs TRBV7-8 and TRBJ1-2; 7 bases line up with TRBD1. J gave up 6 bases and V 5 bases, and 12 bases lay outside the gene matches. The CDR3 has 15 amino acids. CDR1 is SGHVS and CDR2 is FQNEAQ in the germline V gene. The CDR3 DNA follows: TGTGCCAGCAGCCTATACGGGACAGCATCAAATGGCTACACCTTC. It encodes CASSLYGTASNGYTF.

The DNA for the CDR3 is TGTGCCAGCAGTGCCTCCGGGTCCATTTTGTATTTT. Protein: CASSASGSILYF. This sequence joins TRBV25-1 and TRBJ2-3; D is unclear. Germline loops: CDR1 MGHDK, CDR2 SYGVNS. The CDR3 is 12 residues long. V was clipped by 4 bases and J by 14 bases, with 16 bases between them.